This T cell receptor beta chain was recorded in a study of cytomegalovirus exposure and HLA in healthy donors. Study results and caveats: Equally common other TCR beta chains were less clonally expanded than HLA-associated ones, a later analysis found. It was confirmed in vitro that a few of the CMV-associated chains were specific for CMV antigens.

Trimming took 3 bases from V and 4 from J; bases not matched to a gene: 11. Per germline, CDR1 SGHDT and CDR2 YYEEEE. The CDR3 has 16 amino acids. Of note for this clone: Its antigen is not known.

The study ran its PCR with 60 Vbeta and 13 Jbeta primers. Here immunoSEQ multiplex PCR was the method, and the copy in TCRdb shows in-frame clones only, minus some. The table has some 130,000 clones, around four fifths seen once. This sequence originates from a male donor in good health and CMV-seropositive. The chain couples TRBV5-6 to TRBJ2-7; TRBD2 agrees at 9 bases. What was sequenced was PBMCs. This chain's CDR3 is CASSYDPGLAGYEQYF. The CDR3 DNA sequence: TGTGCCAGCAGCTACGACCCGGGGCTAGCGGGATACGAGCAGTACTTC.